This T cell receptor beta chain is drawn from a study of CD8 T cells in ankylosing spondylitis. Study-wide findings and caveats: Past research had described some motif variants in reactive arthritis synovial fluid and blood. Reports say disease-linked clones showed up significantly more in matched ankylosing spondylitis synovial fluid.

Deletions cut 1 base from V and 7 bases from J, with 13 bases between. Per the germline V gene, CDR1 is DFQATT and CDR2 is SNEGSKA (reference sequence). The length of the CDR3 is 14 residues. TCRdb called the 5' RACE reads again in MiXCR, with one record for every CDR3 protein. The profile covers hundreds of thousands of distinct CDR3 sequences, with 20% to 30% appearing a single time and 5% to 7.5% taken by the ten largest. In its sample, this clonotype was seen a few times. Its target is unknown. Source material: blood, either unsorted or a sorted T cell fraction (not recorded which). The chain joins TRBV20-1 to TRBJ2-2; perhaps TRBD1 as D (5 bases). This receptor was obtained from a male donor with ankylosing spondylitis or in good health (not recorded which). CDR3 nucleotide sequence: TGCAGTGCTAGAGTCACAGGTGTTTTCGGGGAGCTGTTTTTT. Protein sequence: CSARVTGVFGELFF.